A selection of T cell receptor beta chains follows, all from one sample in a study of shared clonotypes between healthy human individuals. Measured with immunoSEQ multiplex PCR; TCRdb has only the in-frame clones, and not every one. The sample yields 90,000 to 100,000 clones, over 40% seen once. What was sequenced was PBMCs. The receptors come from a woman aged 40 to 49 in good health. Some clones in this sample may be carry-over from other donors' samples. The CDR3 runs from the conserved cysteine through the conserved F or W. D genes are given only for firm matches. For some rows the clone size is stated as once, few or many, or as a class when expanded; others skip it.

>.|TRBV2|14|TRBJ1-4|.
TGTGCCAGCAGCAACTATGGACCTGCGGAAAAACTGTTTTTT
CASSNYGPAEKLFF
>.|TRBV2|12|TRBJ1-2|many
TGTGCCAGCAGGGTCAGCCCTTATGGCTACACCTTC
CASRVSPYGYTF
>.|TRBV10-3|14|TRBJ2-3|.
TGTGCCGGGGGGGACACAACTAGCACAGATACGCAGTATTTT
CAGGDTTSTDTQYF
>.|TRBV28|15|TRBJ2-1|few
TGTGCCAGCAGTCCGATCGGGATCTCCTACAATGAGCAGTTCTTC
CASSPIGISYNEQFF
>.|TRBV7-2|12|TRBJ2-3|few
TGTGCCAGCAGAGGGGGGGGAGATACGCAGTATTTT
CASRGGGDTQYF
>.|TRBV5-1|14|TRBJ2-5|few
TGCGCCAGCAGCCCCGGGGCGGGACAAGAGACCCAGTACTTC
CASSPGAGQETQYF
>.|TRBV7-3|13|TRBJ2-1|few
TGTGCCAGCAGCTTAAGCCAAGACAATGAGCAGTTCTTC
CASSLSQDNEQFF
>TRBD1|TRBV28|16|TRBJ1-2|.
TGTGCCAGCAGTTTAGGGGGACAGGGGGTTAACTATGGCTACACCTTC
CASSLGGQGVNYGYTF
>.|TRBV7-2|14|TRBJ2-3|few
TGTGCCAGCAGCTTTCTGGGGAGCTCAGATACGCAGTATTTT
CASSFLGSSDTQYF
>.|TRBV27|15|TRBJ2-7|.
TGTGCCAGCGGCCGTCCGGCGACAGGCGCCTACGAGCAGTACTTC
CASGRPATGAYEQYF
>.|TRBV7-9|14|TRBJ2-7|.
TGTGCCAGCAGCCCCTCCTCGAGCTCCTACGAGCAGTACTTC
CASSPSSSSYEQYF
>.|TRBV4-1|14|TRBJ2-2|many
TGCGCCAGCAGCCAAGCCCTAGTGCCCGGGGAGCTGTTTTTT
CASSQALVPGELFF
>TRBD2|TRBV6-6|16|TRBJ2-5|many
TGTGCCAGCACGGAGACGGAGCGGGAGATCGTGGAGACCCAGTACTTC
CASTETEREIVETQYF
>TRBD2|TRBV5-1|15|TRBJ2-1|.
TGCGCCAGCAGCTTGGGAGGGACTAGCTTTGATGAGCAGTTCTTC
CASSLGGTSFDEQFF
>.|TRBV21-1|15|TRBJ2-3|.
TGTGCCAGCAGCAAAGACAGGGGAGGAGCAGATACGCAGTATTTT
CASSKDRGGADTQYF
>.|TRBV7-6|16|TRBJ2-3|.
TGTGCCAGCAGCCTATCCGGGACCCGCATGGGAGATACGCAGTATTTT
CASSLSGTRMGDTQYF
>TRBD1|TRBV2|14|TRBJ1-4|.
TGTGTCACGAGCCGGGACAGGGGTTATGAAAAACTGTTTTTT
CVTSRDRGYEKLFF
>TRBD2|TRBV28|15|TRBJ2-7|.
TGTGCCAGCAGAATTTTGGGGACTAGCGGATACGAGCAGTACTTC
CASRILGTSGYEQYF
>TRBD2|TRBV7-2|16|TRBJ2-3|few
TGTGCCAGCAGCTTGACGTTAGCGGGACCCACAGATACGCAGTATTTT
CASSLTLAGPTDTQYF
>TRBD2|TRBV7-8|16|TRBJ2-1|once
TGTGCCAGCAGCTTAATCTATCTAGCGGGAGTCAATGAGCAGTTCTTC
CASSLIYLAGVNEQFF
>.|TRBV11-2|12|TRBJ2-3|.
TGTGCCAGCAGCTTAGAGCACCCGGCGCAGTATTTT
CASSLEHPAQYF
>.|TRBV7-9|12|TRBJ2-7|.
TGTGCCAGCAATTCAGGGGAGGGAGAGCAGTACTTC
CASNSGEGEQYF
>TRBD2|TRBV27|14|TRBJ2-7|once
TGTGCCAGCAGTTTCTCTGCGGGAGGTTCCGAGCAGTACTTC
CASSFSAGGSEQYF
>.|TRBV11-2|12|TRBJ1-2|many
TGTGCCAGCAGCGGCAGGAACTATGGCTACACCTTC
CASSGRNYGYTF
>TRBD2|TRBV28|16|TRBJ2-5|few
TGTGCCAGCAGCCAACCGATAGCGGGAGGAGTTGAGACCCAGTACTTC
CASSQPIAGGVETQYF
>.|TRBV4-2|13|TRBJ2-7|few
TGTGCCAGCAGCCAAGTTCGCGGCTTCGAGCAGTACTTC
CASSQVRGFEQYF
>.|TRBV7-2|13|TRBJ1-5|few
TGTGCCAGCAGCGAGTTCGGGGGCCAGCCCCAGCATTTT
CASSEFGGQPQHF
>TRBD2|TRBV4-1|19|TRBJ2-1|.
TGCGCCAGCAGCCAAGATCAACTAGCGTTAACCCGCTCCTACAATGAGCAGTTCTTC
CASSQDQLALTRSYNEQFF
>TRBD1|TRBV7-2|12|TRBJ1-2|.
TGTGCCAGCAGCGCGGAGGGGGCTGGCTACACCTTC
CASSAEGAGYTF
>.|TRBV28|12|TRBJ1-5|many
TGTGCCAGCAGTTTTTGGAATCAGCCCCAGCATTTT
CASSFWNQPQHF
>.|TRBV27|13|TRBJ1-1|medium-sized
TGTGCCAGCAGTTTAAGCAGGGACACTGAAGCTTTCTTT
CASSLSRDTEAFF
>.|TRBV5-3|15|TRBJ2-5|.
TGTGCCAGCAGCTCAACTAGGGGGTACCAAGAGACCCAGTACTTC
CASSSTRGYQETQYF
>.|TRBV2|15|TRBJ1-5|.
TGTGCCAGCAGTGCTAAGGGAATCGGGAGTCAGCCCCAGCATTTT
CASSAKGIGSQPQHF
>.|TRBV7-2|17|TRBJ1-5|.
TGTGCCAGCAGCTTAGACCGGGGGAACATGGCGCGTCAGCCCCAGCATTTT
CASSLDRGNMARQPQHF
>.|TRBV5-4|12|TRBJ2-3|.
TGTGCCAGCAGCCAAGATCAAGTTACGCAGTATTTT
CASSQDQVTQYF
>.|TRBV27|15|TRBJ2-1|once
TGTGCCAGCAGTTTACTGAACAGACCCTACAATGAGCAGTTCTTC
CASSLLNRPYNEQFF
>.|TRBV30|14|TRBJ1-6|few
TGTGCCTGGAGGGTTGGGACGGATAATTCACCCCTCCACTTT
CAWRVGTDNSPLHF
>TRBD1|TRBV30|13|TRBJ2-7|.
TGTGCCATGCACAGGGACAGCGCCTACGAGCAGTACTTC
CAMHRDSAYEQYF
>.|TRBV10-2|13|TRBJ2-1|.
TGCGCCAGGCGGGTAAGCTCCTACAATGAGCAGTTCTTC
CARRVSSYNEQFF
>.|TRBV28|14|TRBJ1-2|few
TGTGCCAGCAGTGCAGTGGGGCCCAACTATGGCTACACCTTC
CASSAVGPNYGYTF
>.|TRBV15|16|TRBJ2-7|many
TGTGCCACCAGCAGAGATCTAGCGAGCACGTCCTACGAGCAGTACTTC
CATSRDLASTSYEQYF
>.|TRBV28|13|TRBJ2-3|few
TGTGCCAGCAGCTCCCCCTCTAGGCAAACGCAGTATTTT
CASSSPSRQTQYF
>TRBD1|TRBV7-4|15|TRBJ1-5|.
TGTGCCAGCAGCACGTCAGACAGGGCGGGACAGCCCCAGCATTTT
CASSTSDRAGQPQHF
>TRBD1|TRBV2|17|TRBJ2-2|few
TGTGCCAGCAGGGTTGGGACAGGTGGACGGCATGCCGGGGAGCTGTTTTTT
CASRVGTGGRHAGELFF
>.|TRBV7-2|11|TRBJ2-1|.
TGTGCCAGCAGCGCATACAATGAGCAGTTCTTC
CASSAYNEQFF
>.|TRBV4-2|13|TRBJ1-3|many
TGTGCCAGCAGCCCCAAACCTGGAAACACCATATATTTT
CASSPKPGNTIYF
>.|TRBV18|14|TRBJ2-1|few
TGTGCCAGCTCACCTGACAAGCGAGACAATGAGCAGTTCTTC
CASSPDKRDNEQFF
>TRBD1|TRBV15|18|TRBJ1-5|few
TGTGCCACCAGCAGAGACATGGCCGGGACAGGGTTAGGTCAGCCCCAGCATTTT
CATSRDMAGTGLGQPQHF
>.|TRBV30|12|TRBJ1-6|.
TGTGCCTGGACCGGGACGTTAGGACCCCTCCACTTT
CAWTGTLGPLHF
>TRBD2|TRBV19|15|TRBJ2-1|many
TGTGCCAGTAGTACCGGACTAGCGGGAAGGCATGAGCAGTTCTTC
CASSTGLAGRHEQFF